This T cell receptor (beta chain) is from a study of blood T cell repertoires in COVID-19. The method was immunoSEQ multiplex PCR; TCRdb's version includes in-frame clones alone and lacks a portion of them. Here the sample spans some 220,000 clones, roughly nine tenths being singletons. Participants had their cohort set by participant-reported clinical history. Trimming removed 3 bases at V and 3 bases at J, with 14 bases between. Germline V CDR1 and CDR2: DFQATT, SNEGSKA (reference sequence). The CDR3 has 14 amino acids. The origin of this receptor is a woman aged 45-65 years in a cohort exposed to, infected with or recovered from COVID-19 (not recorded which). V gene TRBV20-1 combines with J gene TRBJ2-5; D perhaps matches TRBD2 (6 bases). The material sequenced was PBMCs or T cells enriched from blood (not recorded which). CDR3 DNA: TGCAGTGCTAGTAGGGCTAGCGCAAAAGAGACCCAGTACTTC. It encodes CSASRASAKETQYF.